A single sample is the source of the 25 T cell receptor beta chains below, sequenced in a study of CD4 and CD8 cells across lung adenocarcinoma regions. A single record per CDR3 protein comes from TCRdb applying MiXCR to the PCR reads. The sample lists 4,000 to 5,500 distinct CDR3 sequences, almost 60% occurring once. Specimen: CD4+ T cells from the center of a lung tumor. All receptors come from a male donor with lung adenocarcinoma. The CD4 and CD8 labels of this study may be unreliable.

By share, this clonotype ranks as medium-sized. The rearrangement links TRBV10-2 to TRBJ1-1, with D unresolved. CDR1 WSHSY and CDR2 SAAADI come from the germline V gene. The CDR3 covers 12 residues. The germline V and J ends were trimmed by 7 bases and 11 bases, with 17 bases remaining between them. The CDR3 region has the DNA TGCGCCAGCACCCACAACTTCCAAGGGGCTTTCTTT. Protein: CASTHNFQGAFF.

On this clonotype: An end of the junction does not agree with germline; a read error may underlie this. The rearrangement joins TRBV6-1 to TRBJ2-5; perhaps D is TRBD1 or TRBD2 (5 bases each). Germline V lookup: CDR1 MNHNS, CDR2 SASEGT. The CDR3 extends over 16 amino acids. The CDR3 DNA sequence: TGTGCCAGCGGGGAAATTGGGGGTTGGGACCAAGAGACGCAGTACTTC. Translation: CASGEIGGWDQETQYF.

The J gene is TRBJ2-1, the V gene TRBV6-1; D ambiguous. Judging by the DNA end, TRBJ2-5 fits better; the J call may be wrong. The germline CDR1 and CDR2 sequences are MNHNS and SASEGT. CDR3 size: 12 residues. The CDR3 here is CASNGVGETQYF. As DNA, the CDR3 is TGTGCCAGCAATGGGGTAGGAGAGACCCAGTACTTC.

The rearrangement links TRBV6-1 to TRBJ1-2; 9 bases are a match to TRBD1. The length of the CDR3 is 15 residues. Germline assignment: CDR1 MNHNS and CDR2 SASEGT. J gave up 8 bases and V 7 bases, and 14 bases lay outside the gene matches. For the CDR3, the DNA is TGTGCCAGCAAAGAACCGGGACAGGGAATCGGAGGCTACACCTTC. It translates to CASKEPGQGIGGYTF.

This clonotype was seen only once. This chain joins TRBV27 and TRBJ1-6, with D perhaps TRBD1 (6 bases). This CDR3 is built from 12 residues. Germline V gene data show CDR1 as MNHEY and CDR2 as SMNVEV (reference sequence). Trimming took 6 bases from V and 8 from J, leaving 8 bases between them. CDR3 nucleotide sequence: TGTGCCAGCAGACAGGGTGATTCACCCCTCCACTTT. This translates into CASRQGDSPLHF.

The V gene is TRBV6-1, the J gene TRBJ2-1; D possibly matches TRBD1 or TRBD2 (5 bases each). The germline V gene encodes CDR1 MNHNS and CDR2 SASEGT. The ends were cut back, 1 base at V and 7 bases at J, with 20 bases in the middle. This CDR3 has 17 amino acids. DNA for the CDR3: TGTGCCAGCAGTGAAGTTAATTGGGGGACGGCAGCTAATGAGCAGTTCTTC. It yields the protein CASSEVNWGTAANEQFF.

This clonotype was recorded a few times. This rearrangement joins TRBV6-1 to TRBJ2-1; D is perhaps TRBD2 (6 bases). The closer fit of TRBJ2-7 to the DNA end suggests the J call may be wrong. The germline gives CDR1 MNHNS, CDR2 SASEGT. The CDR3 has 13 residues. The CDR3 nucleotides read TGTGCCAGCAGCCCGGGACTGTTCTACGAGCAGTACTTC. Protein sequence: CASSPGLFYEQYF.

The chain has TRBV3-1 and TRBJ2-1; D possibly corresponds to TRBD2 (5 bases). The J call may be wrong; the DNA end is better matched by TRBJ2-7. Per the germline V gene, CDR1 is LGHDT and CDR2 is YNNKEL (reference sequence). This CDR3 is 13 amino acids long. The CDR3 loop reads CASSLSGPGEQYF. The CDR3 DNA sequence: TGTGCCAGCAGCCTATCCGGACCGGGGGAGCAGTACTTC.

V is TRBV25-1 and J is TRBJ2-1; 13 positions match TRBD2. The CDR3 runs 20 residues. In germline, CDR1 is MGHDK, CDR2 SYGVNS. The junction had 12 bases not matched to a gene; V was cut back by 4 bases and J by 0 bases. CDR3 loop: CASSGTSGRVSRGSYNEQFF. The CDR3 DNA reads TGTGCCAGCAGTGGCACTAGCGGGAGGGTTTCTCGTGGCTCCTACAATGAGCAGTTCTTC.

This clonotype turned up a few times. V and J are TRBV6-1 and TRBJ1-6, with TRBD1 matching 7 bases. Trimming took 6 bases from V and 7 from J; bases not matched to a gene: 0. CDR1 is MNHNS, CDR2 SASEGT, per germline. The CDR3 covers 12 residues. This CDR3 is CASRQGNSPLHF. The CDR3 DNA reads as TGTGCCAGCAGACAGGGGAATTCACCCCTCCACTTT.

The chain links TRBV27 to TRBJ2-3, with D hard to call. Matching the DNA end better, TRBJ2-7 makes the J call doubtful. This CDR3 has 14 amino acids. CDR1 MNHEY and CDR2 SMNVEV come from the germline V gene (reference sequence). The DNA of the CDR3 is TGTGCCAGCAGTGTGGGGTGTGACACAGATACGCAGTACTTC. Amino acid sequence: CASSVGCDTDTQYF.

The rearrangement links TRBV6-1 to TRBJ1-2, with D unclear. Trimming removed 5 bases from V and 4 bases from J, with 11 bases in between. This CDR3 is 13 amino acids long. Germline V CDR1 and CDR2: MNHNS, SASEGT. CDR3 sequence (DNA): TGTGCCAGCAGTCGGGAGAATGGCTATGGCTACACCTTC. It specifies CASSRENGYGYTF.

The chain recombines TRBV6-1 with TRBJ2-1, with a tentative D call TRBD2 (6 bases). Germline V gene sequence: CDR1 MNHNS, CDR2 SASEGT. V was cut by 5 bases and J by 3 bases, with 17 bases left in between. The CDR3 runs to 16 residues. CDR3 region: CASSRIGEVVYNEQFF. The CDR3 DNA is TGTGCCAGCAGTAGGATAGGGGAGGTAGTCTACAATGAGCAGTTCTTC.

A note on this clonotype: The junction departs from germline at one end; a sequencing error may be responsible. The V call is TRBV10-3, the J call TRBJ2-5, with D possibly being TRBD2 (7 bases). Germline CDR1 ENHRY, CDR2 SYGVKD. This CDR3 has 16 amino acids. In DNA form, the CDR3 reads TGTGCCAGCGGGGGCCGAGGGGCGGGAGAGTCGGAGACGCAGTACTTC. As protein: CASGGRGAGESETQYF.

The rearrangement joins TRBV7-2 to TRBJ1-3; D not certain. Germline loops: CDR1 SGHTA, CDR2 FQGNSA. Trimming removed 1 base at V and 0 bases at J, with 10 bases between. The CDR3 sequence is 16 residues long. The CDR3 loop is CASSLEHVASGNTIYF. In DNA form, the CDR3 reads TGTGCCAGCAGCTTAGAGCATGTGGCCTCTGGAAACACCATATATTTT.

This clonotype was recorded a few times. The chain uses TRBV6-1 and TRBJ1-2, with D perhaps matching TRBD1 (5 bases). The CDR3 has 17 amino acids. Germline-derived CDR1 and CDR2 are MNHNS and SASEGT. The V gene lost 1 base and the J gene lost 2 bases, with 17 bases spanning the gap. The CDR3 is CASSEETSGRTNYGYTF. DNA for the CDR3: TGTGCCAGCAGTGAAGAAACATCGGGACGGACAAACTATGGCTACACCTTC.

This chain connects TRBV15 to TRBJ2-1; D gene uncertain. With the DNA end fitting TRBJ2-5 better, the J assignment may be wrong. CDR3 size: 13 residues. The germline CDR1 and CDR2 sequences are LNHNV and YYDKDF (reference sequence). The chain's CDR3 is CATSRDRQETQYF. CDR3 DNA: TGTGCCACCAGCAGAGACAGACAAGAGACCCAGTACTTC.

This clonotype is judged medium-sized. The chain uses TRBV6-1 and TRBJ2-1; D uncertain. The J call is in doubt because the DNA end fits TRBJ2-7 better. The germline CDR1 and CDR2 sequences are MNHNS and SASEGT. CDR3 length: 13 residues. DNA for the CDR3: TGTGCCAGCAGAGGTGCTGGGTCGTGGTGGCAGTACTTC. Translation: CASRGAGSWWQYF.

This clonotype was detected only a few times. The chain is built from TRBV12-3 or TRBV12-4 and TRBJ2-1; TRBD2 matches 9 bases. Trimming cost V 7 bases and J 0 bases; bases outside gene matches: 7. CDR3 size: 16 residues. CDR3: CASTQLAGPSYNEQFF. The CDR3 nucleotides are TGTGCCAGCACCCAGCTAGCGGGACCCTCCTACAATGAGCAGTTCTTC.

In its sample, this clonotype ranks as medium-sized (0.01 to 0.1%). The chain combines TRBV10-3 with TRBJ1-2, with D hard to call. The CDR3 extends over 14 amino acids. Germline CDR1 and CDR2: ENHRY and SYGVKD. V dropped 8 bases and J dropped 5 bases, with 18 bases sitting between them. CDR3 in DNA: TGTGCCATCCGGGGTGGTCTGGAGGTGTATGGCTACACCTTC. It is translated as CAIRGGLEVYGYTF.

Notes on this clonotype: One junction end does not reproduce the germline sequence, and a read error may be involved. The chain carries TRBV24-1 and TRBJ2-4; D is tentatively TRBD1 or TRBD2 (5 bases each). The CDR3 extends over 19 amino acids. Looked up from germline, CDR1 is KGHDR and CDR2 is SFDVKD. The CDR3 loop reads CATSDPLGSGLGTKDTQYF. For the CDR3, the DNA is TGTGCCACCAGTGACCCCCTTGGGTCGGGGCTGGGGACCAAAGATACTCAGTATTTC.

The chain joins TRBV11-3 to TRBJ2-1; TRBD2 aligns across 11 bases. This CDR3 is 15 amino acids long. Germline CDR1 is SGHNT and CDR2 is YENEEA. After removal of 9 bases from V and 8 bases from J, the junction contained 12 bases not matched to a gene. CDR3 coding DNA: TGTGCCAGTAGCCCCCGACTAGCGGGGAGGGATGAGCAGTTCTTC. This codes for CASSPRLAGRDEQFF.

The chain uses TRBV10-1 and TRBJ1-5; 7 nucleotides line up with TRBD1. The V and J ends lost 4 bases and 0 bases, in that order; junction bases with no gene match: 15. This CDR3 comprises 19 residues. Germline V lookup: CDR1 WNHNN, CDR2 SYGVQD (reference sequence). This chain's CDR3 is CASSGQGPFELYSNQPQHF. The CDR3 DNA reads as TGCGCCAGCAGTGGACAGGGCCCCTTCGAATTATATAGCAATCAGCCCCAGCATTTT.

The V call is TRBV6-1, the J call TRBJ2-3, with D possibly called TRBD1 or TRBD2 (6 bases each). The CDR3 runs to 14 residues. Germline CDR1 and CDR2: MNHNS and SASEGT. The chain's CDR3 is CAGSGGGGTDTQYF. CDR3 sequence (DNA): TGTGCGGGCAGTGGGGGCGGGGGCACAGATACGCAGTATTTT.

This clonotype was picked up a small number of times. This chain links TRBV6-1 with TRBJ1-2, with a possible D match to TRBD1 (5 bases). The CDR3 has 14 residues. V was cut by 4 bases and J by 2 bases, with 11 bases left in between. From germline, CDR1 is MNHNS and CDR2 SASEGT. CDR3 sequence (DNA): TGTGCCAGCAGTGTGGGGGGGTCCAACTATGGCTACACCTTC. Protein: CASSVGGSNYGYTF.